This TCR beta chain was captured by sequencing in a study of blood T cell repertoires in COVID-19. Study-wide background: Both acute and convalescent COVID-19 samples were obtained from the United States, Italy and Spain.

Here immunoSEQ multiplex PCR was the method, and the copy in TCRdb shows in-frame clones only, minus some. The table records about 160,000 clones, about 88% of them present only once. There are 14 residues in the CDR3. Germline CDR1 and CDR2: SGHTA and FQGNSA. Trimming shortened V by 5 bases and J by 0 bases, and 8 bases separated the two germline ends. The chain carries TRBV7-2 and TRBJ2-4, with D hard to call. The sequence came from a man aged 55 to 69 with active or convalescent COVID-19. The specimen was peripheral blood. The CDR3, as DNA: TGTGCCAGCAGCGTTAATCGAGCCAAAAACATTCAGTACTTC. Its translation: CASSVNRAKNIQYF.